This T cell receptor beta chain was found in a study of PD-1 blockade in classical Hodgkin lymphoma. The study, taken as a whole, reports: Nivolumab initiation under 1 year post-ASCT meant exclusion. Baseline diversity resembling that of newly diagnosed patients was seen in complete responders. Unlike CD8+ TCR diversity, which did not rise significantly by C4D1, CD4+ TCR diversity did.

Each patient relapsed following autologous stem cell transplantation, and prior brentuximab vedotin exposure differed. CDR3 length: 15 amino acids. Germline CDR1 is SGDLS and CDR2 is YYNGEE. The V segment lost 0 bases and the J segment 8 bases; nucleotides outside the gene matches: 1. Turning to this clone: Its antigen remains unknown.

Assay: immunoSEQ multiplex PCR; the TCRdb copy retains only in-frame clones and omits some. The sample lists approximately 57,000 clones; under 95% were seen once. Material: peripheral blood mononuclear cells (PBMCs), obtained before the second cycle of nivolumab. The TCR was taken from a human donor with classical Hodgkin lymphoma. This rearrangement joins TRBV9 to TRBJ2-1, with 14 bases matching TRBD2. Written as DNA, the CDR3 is TGTGCCAGCAGCGTAGGACTAGCGGGGGGGCATGAGCAGTTCTTC. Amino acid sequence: CASSVGLAGGHEQFF.